Listed below are T cell receptor beta chains from one sample, sequenced in a study of T cells after yellow fever vaccination. MiXCR was run by TCRdb on the 5' RACE reads, yielding one entry per CDR3 protein. The data hold about 360,000 distinct CDR3 sequences, with around 6.5% observed a single time. This specimen was PBMCs, taken 5 days after the yellow fever booster vaccination. Source of these receptors: a man younger than 40 who received the YFV17D yellow fever vaccine. CDR3s leave out the opening cysteine and the closing phenylalanine or tryptophan. Each record gives: J gene, V gene, CDR3 protein.

j_gene: TRBJ2-3; v_gene: TRBV6-5; CDR3aa: ASSYSASGVGDTQY
j_gene: TRBJ2-1; v_gene: TRBV5-5; CDR3aa: ASSLQRGYVYNEQF
j_gene: TRBJ1-4; v_gene: TRBV20-1; CDR3aa: SAYDPWGSEEKLF
j_gene: TRBJ2-7; v_gene: TRBV16; CDR3aa: ASSQRQVSYEQY
j_gene: TRBJ1-1; v_gene: TRBV9; CDR3aa: ASSPDPGPNTEAF
j_gene: TRBJ1-5; v_gene: TRBV10-1; CDR3aa: ASSEGRISNQPQH
j_gene: TRBJ2-2; v_gene: TRBV5-6; CDR3aa: ASRQLAGGRTGELF
j_gene: TRBJ2-3; v_gene: TRBV4-3; CDR3aa: ASSQVTSGNTDTQY
j_gene: TRBJ2-2; v_gene: TRBV10-2; CDR3aa: ASSATGGTGELF
j_gene: TRBJ2-7; v_gene: TRBV7-2; CDR3aa: ASSSQQGVAYEQY
j_gene: TRBJ2-3; v_gene: TRBV20-1; CDR3aa: SARARGGTDTQY
j_gene: TRBJ2-3; v_gene: TRBV20-1; CDR3aa: SAGLTGNTDTQY
j_gene: TRBJ2-3; v_gene: TRBV5-1; CDR3aa: ASSYRDSASTDTQY
j_gene: TRBJ1-1; v_gene: TRBV29-1; CDR3aa: SVNSGTANTEAF